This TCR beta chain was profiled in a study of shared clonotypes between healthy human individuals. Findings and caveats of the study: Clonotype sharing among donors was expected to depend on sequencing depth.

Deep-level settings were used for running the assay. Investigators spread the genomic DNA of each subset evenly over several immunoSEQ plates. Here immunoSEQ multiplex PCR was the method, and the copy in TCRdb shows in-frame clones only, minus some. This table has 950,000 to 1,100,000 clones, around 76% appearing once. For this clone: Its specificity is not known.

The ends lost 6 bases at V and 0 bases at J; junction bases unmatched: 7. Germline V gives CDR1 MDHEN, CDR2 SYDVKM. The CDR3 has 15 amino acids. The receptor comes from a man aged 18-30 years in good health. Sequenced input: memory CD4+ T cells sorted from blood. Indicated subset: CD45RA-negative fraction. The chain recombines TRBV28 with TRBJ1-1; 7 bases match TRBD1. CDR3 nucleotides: TGTGCCAGCAGCCCTTGGACAGGACTGAACACTGAAGCTTTCTTT. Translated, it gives CASSPWTGLNTEAFF.